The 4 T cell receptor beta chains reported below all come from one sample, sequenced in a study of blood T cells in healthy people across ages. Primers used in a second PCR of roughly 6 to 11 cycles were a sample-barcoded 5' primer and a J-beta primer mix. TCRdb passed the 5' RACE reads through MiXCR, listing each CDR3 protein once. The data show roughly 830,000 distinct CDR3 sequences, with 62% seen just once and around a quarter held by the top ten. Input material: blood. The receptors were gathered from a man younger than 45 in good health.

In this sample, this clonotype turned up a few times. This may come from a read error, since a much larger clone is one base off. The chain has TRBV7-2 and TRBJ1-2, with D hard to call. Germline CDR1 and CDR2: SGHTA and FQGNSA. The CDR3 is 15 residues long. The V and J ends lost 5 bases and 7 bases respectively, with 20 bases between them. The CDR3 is CASSPYPSGGGGYTF. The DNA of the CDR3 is TGTGCCAGCAGCCCCTATCCTTCGGGAGGCGGTGGCTACACCTTC.

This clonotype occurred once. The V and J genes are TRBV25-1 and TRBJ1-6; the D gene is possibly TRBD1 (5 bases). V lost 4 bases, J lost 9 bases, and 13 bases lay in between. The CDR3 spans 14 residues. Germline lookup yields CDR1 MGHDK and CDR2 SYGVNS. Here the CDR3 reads CASSGLGEASPLHF. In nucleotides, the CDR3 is TGTGCCAGCAGTGGATTGGGGGAAGCTTCACCCCTCCACTTT.

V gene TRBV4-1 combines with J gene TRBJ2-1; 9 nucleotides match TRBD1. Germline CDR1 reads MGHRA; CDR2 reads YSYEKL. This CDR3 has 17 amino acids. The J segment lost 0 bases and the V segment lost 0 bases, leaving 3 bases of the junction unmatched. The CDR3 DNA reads TGCGCCAGCAGCCAAGAAGGGACAGGGTACTCCTACAATGAGCAGTTCTTC. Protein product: CASSQEGTGYSYNEQFF.

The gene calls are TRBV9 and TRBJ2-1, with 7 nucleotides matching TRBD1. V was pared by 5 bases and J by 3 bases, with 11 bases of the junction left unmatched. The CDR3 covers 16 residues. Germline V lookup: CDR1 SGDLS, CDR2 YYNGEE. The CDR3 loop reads CASSGVSGQIYNEQFF. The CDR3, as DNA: TGTGCCAGCAGTGGGGTATCGGGACAGATCTACAATGAGCAGTTCTTC.